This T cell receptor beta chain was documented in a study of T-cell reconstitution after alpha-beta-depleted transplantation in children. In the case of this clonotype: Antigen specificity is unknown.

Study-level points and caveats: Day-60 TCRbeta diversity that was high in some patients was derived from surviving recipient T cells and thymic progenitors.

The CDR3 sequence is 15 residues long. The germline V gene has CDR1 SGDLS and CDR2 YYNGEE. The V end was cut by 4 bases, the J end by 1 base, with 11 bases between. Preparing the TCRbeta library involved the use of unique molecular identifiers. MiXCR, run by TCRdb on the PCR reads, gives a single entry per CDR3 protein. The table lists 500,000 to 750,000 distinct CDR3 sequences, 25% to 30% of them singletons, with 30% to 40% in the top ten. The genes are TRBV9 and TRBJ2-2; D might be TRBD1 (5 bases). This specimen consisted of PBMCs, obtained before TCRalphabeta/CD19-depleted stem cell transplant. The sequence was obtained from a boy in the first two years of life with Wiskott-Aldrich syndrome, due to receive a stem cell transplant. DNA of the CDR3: TGTGCCAGCAGCCCACACAGGTTGAACACCGGGGAGCTGTTTTTT. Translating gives CASSPHRLNTGELFF.